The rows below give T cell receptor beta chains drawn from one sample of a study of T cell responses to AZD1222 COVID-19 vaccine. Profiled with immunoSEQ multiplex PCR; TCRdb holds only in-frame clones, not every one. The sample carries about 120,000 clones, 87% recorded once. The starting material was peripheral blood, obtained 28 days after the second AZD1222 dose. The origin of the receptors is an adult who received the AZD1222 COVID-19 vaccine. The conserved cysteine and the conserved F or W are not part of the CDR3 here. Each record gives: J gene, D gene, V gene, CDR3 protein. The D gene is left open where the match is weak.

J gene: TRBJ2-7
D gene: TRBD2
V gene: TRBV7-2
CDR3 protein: ASSLELAVASSSYEQY

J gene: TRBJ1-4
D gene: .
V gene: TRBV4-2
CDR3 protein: ASRGGGRSNEKLF

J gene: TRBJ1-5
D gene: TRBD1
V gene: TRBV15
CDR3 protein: ATQTGGRLQPQH

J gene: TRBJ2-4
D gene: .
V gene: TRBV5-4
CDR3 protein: ASTPEAKNIQY

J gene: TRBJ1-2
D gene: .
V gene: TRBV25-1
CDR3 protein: ASSESGQWGYGYT

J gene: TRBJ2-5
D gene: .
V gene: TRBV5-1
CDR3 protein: ASSGGGAEETQY

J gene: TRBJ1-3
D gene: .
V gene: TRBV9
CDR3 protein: ASSVRGVNVGSGNTIY

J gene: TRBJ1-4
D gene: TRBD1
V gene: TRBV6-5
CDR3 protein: ASSVDRGANEKLF

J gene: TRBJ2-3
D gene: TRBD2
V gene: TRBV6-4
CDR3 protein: ASSDVAGSTDTQY

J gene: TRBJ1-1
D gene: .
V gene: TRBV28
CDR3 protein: ASMVGGRTEAF

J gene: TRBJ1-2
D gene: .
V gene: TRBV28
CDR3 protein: ASMGPTAKNYGYT

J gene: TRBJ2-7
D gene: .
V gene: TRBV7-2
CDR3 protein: ASSSDSGYEQY

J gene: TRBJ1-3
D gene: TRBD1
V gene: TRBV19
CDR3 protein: ASSIAAGGSGNTIY

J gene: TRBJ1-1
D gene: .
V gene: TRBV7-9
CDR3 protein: ASRPLGGNTEAF

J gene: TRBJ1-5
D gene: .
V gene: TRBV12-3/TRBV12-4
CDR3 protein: ASSFRAGQPQH

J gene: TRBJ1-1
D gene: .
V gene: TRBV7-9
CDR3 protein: ASSLAGLNTEAF

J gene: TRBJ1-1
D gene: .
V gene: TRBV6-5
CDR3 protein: ASSYGTTVGTAF

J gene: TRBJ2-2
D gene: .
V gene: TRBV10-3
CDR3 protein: AISEASNTGELF

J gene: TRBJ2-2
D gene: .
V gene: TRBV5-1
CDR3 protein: ASSLLAGPTGELF

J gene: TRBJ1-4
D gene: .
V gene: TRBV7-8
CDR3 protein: ASSLGGAVIEKLF

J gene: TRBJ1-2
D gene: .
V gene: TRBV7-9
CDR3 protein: ASSLDGWDNEYT

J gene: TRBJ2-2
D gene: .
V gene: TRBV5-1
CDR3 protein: ASSYRGNPNTGELF

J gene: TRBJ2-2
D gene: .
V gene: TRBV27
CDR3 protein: ASTSAREPGELF

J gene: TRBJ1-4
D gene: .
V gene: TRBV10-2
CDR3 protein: ARRQTNEKLF